The 26 T cell receptor beta chains reported below all come from one sample, sequenced in a study of PD-L1 blockade in urothelial cancer. Assay used: immunoSEQ multiplex PCR; TCRdb lists only in-frame clones, some missing. The sample yields fewer than 35,000 clones, 87% seen once. This specimen was PBMCs, taken around atezolizumab (anti-PD-L1) treatment. The receptors were gathered from a man aged 45-65 years with urothelial cancer.

This chain uses TRBV19 with TRBJ2-7, with TRBD1 matching over 11 bases. Germline V gene sequence: CDR1 LNHDA, CDR2 SQIVND (reference sequence). This CDR3 spans 15 amino acids. Trimming cost V 6 bases and J 2 bases; bases outside gene matches: 6. This CDR3 is CASSLGQGATYEQYF. In nucleotides, the CDR3 is TGTGCCAGTAGCCTAGGACAGGGGGCGACCTACGAGCAGTACTTC.

The CDR3 is CASSVGGGDVDYGYTF. CDR3 in DNA: TGTGCCAGCAGCGTAGGGGGAGGGGATGTCGACTATGGCTACACCTTC. The V gene is TRBV28, the J gene TRBJ1-2; tentatively, D is TRBD1 (6 bases). This CDR3 has 16 residues. Germline CDR1 and CDR2: MDHEN and SYDVKM. Trimming took 6 bases from V and 3 from J, leaving 20 bases between them.

This clone appeared a single time. The chain recombines TRBV15 with TRBJ1-2; D unclear. Germline CDR1 is LNHNV and CDR2 is YYDKDF (reference sequence). The CDR3 has 14 residues. The V end was cut by 0 bases, the J end by 4 bases, with 9 bases between. In nucleotides, the CDR3 is TGTGCCACCAGCAGAGATCGGAGCGCCTATGGCTACACCTTC. Translated, it gives CATSRDRSAYGYTF. Full variable domain (outside the CDR3, taken from reference TRBV15 and TRBJ1-2): DAMVIQNPRYQVTQFGKPVTLSCSQTLNHNVMYWYQQKSSQAPKLLFHYYDKDFNNEADTPDNFQSRRPNTSFCFLDIRSPGLGDTAMYLCATSRDRSAYGYTFGSGTRLTVV.

The gene calls are TRBV27 and TRBJ1-2; D is ambiguous. The ends were cut back, 2 bases at V and 2 bases at J, with 12 bases in the middle. The CDR3 spans 15 residues. Germline V CDR1 and CDR2: MNHEY, SMNVEV (reference sequence). CDR3 nucleotides: TGTGCCAGCAGTTTAGTGAGTGGAGGGAACTATGGCTACACCTTC. This encodes CASSLVSGGNYGYTF.

The rearrangement uses TRBV12-5 and TRBJ2-7, with 8 bases that match TRBD2. The CDR3 has 18 residues. Unmatched junction bases numbered 17, after V lost 2 bases and J lost 5 bases. From germline, CDR1 is LGHNT and CDR2 FRNRAP. In DNA form, the CDR3 reads TGTGCTAGTGGTTTGATCCTAATACCGGGACTAGAAGTCCACGAGCAGTACTTC. Translated, it gives CASGLILIPGLEVHEQYF.

This clone was recorded once. The V call is TRBV6-4, the J call TRBJ2-1; 7 nucleotides agree with TRBD2. Germline assignment: CDR1 MRHNA and CDR2 SNTAGT. This CDR3 has 16 amino acids. Trimming removed 5 bases from V and 0 bases from J; junction bases left unmatched: 7. CDR3 residues: CASSSSGGSSYNEQFF. Written as DNA, the CDR3 is TGTGCCAGCAGTTCTAGCGGAGGGAGCTCCTACAATGAGCAGTTCTTC.

This chain links TRBV10-3 with TRBJ1-2; no definite D call. V was pared by 3 bases and J by 5 bases, with 10 bases between. CDR1 is ENHRY and CDR2 is SYGVKD in the germline V gene. This CDR3 is built from 13 residues. The DNA of the CDR3 is TGTGCCATCAGTGATATAGGGAGGTATGGCTACACCTTC. Protein sequence: CAISDIGRYGYTF.

J is TRBJ1-6 and V is TRBV10-3, with 12 bases that match TRBD1. This CDR3 is built from 16 residues. CDR1 and CDR2 from the germline V gene are ENHRY and SYGVKD. V trimming: 10 bases; J trimming: 6 bases; junction bases outside the gene matches: 10. The CDR3 sequence is CATTSGTGGPNSPLHF. In nucleotides, the CDR3 is TGTGCCACCACGTCCGGGACAGGGGGCCCTAATTCACCCCTCCACTTT.

The chain uses TRBV4-1 and TRBJ2-1; D might be TRBD1 (6 bases). The V end lost 3 bases, the J end lost 9 bases, and 9 bases lay between the germline ends. The CDR3 length is 12 residues. The germline V gene encodes CDR1 MGHRA and CDR2 YSYEKL. CDR3 in amino acids: CASSQGATEQFF. CDR3 bases: TGCGCCAGCAGCCAGGGGGCAACTGAGCAGTTCTTC.

This sequence joins TRBV18 and TRBJ2-7; possible D gene TRBD1, 6 bases. Germline CDR1 is KGHSH and CDR2 is LQKENI. The CDR3 is 14 residues long. Trimming removed 4 bases at V and 3 bases at J, with 13 bases between. CDR3: CASSLRTEIYEQYF. DNA of the CDR3: TGTGCCAGCTCACTTCGGACAGAGATCTACGAGCAGTACTTC.

V is TRBV19 and J is TRBJ1-6; the match to TRBD1 covers 7 bases. Trimming cost V 6 bases and J 0 bases; bases outside gene matches: 8. The CDR3 length is 17 residues. Germline V gene sequence: CDR1 LNHDA, CDR2 SQIVND (reference sequence). The DNA for the CDR3 is TGTGCCAGTAGGCCGGGACAGAGTAGCTCCTATAATTCACCCCTCCACTTT. It codes for CASRPGQSSSYNSPLHF. The variable domain in full, with the rest retrieved from reference TRBV19 and TRBJ1-6, is DGGITQSPKYLFRKEGQNVTLSCEQNLNHDAMYWYRQDPGQGLRLIYYSQIVNDFQKGDIAEGYSVSREKKESFPLTVTSAQKNPTAFYLCASRPGQSSSYNSPLHFGNGTRLTVT.

A few counts support this clone. The same CDR3 is also encoded by other DNA sequences in this sample. This sequence joins TRBV7-9 and TRBJ2-1; unclear D gene. The V gene's germline CDR1 is SEHNR and CDR2 FQNEAQ (reference sequence). The CDR3 is 14 residues long. Trimming left V 0 bases short and J 0 bases short, with 3 bases between. Written as DNA, the CDR3 is TGTGCCAGCAGCTTAGCCGGCTCCTACAATGAGCAGTTCTTC. Amino acids: CASSLAGSYNEQFF.

This clone was seen only once. CDR3 in amino acids: CASSGRGTYNEQFF. CDR3 sequence (DNA): TGTGCCAGCAGCGGGAGAGGGACCTACAATGAGCAGTTCTTC. The chain employs TRBV11-3 and TRBJ2-1; maybe TRBD2 (5 bases). Trimming shortened V by 5 bases and J by 2 bases, and 10 bases separated the two germline ends. Per the germline V gene, CDR1 is SGHNT and CDR2 is YENEEA. There are 14 residues in the CDR3.

The V gene is TRBV28, the J gene TRBJ2-7; 7 bases match TRBD1. This CDR3 region has 15 residues. V was pared by 1 base and J by 7 bases, with 10 bases of the junction left unmatched. Germline assignment: CDR1 MDHEN and CDR2 SYDVKM. Written as DNA, the CDR3 is TGTGCCAGCAGTTTATTCCTCACAGGGGACGCAGAGCAGTACTTC. Protein product: CASSLFLTGDAEQYF.

V and J are TRBV29-1 and TRBJ2-2; tentatively, D is TRBD1 (5 bases). The germline gives CDR1 SQVTM, CDR2 ANQGSEA. The CDR3 is 14 amino acids. V lost 4 bases and J lost 2, with 11 bases in between. The CDR3 here is CSVGTGTNTGELFF. In DNA form, the CDR3 reads TGCAGCGTTGGCACAGGTACCAACACCGGGGAGCTGTTTTTT.

This chain connects TRBV4-2 to TRBJ1-2; TRBD1 might be the D (5 bases). The V and J ends lost 4 bases and 4 bases respectively, with 25 bases between them. This CDR3 region has 18 residues. Per germline, CDR1 LGHNA and CDR2 YNFKEQ. CDR3 nucleotides: TGTGCCAGCAGCCCATCAATTCTTCGTCCGGGGGGTAGCTATGGCTACACCTTC. Amino acids: CASSPSILRPGGSYGYTF.

This chain uses TRBV7-2 with TRBJ2-7; 7 bases agree with TRBD2. This CDR3 has 17 amino acids. Germline CDR1 and CDR2: SGHTA and FQGNSA. Trimming at V came to 2 bases and at J to 1 base, leaving 11 bases not matched to a gene. The CDR3 DNA is TGTGCCAGCAGCTTAACGGGGGGAACCCGGGGATCCTACGAGCAGTACTTC. Encoded protein: CASSLTGGTRGSYEQYF.

The chain is built from TRBV5-4 and TRBJ1-2; weak D call: TRBD1 (6 bases). The CDR3 runs 14 residues. Germline CDR1 is SGHNT and CDR2 is YYREEE (reference sequence). V was cut by 0 bases and J by 6 bases, with 12 bases left in between. The CDR3 is CASSLDGGAHGYTF. CDR3 DNA: TGTGCCAGCAGCTTGGACGGGGGGGCCCATGGCTACACCTTC.

This chain links TRBV7-9 with TRBJ2-7, with 15 bases identical to TRBD2. This CDR3 is 16 amino acids long. The germline V gene has CDR1 SEHNR and CDR2 FQNEAQ (reference sequence). V was pared by 4 bases and J by 4 bases, with 5 bases of the junction left unmatched. CDR3 region: CASSSGTSGRSYEQYF. In DNA, the CDR3 is TGTGCCAGCAGCTCAGGGACTAGCGGGAGGTCTTACGAGCAGTACTTC.

The chain carries TRBV25-1 and TRBJ2-7, with unresolved D. V gave up 3 bases and J gave up 3 bases, with 9 bases separating them. CDR1 is MGHDK and CDR2 is SYGVNS in the germline V gene. The CDR3 loop spans 13 amino acids. The CDR3 DNA reads as TGTGCCAGCAGTGAGAATGAGTACTACGAGCAGTACTTC. This codes for CASSENEYYEQYF.

The genes are TRBV19 and TRBJ1-5; unclear D gene. V lost 6 bases, J lost 0 bases, and 12 bases lay in between. Per the germline V gene, CDR1 is LNHDA and CDR2 is SQIVND (reference sequence). This CDR3 is 15 amino acids long. The CDR3 reads CASSPPGFSNQPQHF. The CDR3 coding sequence is TGTGCCAGTAGCCCCCCCGGGTTTAGCAATCAGCCCCAGCATTTT.

The V and J genes are TRBV7-6 and TRBJ1-5, with a tentative D call TRBD1 (5 bases). CDR1 is SGHVS, CDR2 FNYEAQ, per germline. The V end lost 1 base, the J end lost 7 bases, and 11 bases lay between the germline ends. The length of the CDR3 is 14 residues. The CDR3 reads CASSLDTGLQPQHF. The CDR3 nucleotides are TGTGCCAGCAGCTTAGACACAGGATTACAGCCCCAGCATTTT.

The chain combines TRBV15 with TRBJ1-2, with D tentatively TRBD1 (5 bases). Germline V gives CDR1 LNHNV, CDR2 YYDKDF (reference sequence). This CDR3 comprises 18 residues. V lost 3 bases and J 0 bases, leaving 20 bases between the germline ends. CDR3 bases: TGTGCCACCAGCAGGACTGAAACAAACAGGATCCCTAACTATGGCTACACCTTC. Its translation: CATSRTETNRIPNYGYTF.

V usage is TRBV27 and J usage is TRBJ2-5, with 7 bases fitting TRBD1. Germline V CDR1 and CDR2: MNHEY, SMNVEV (reference sequence). CDR3 length equals 14 residues. V lost 4 bases, J lost 0 bases, and 2 bases stayed unmatched. The CDR3 spells CASSWGQNQETQYF. The DNA of the CDR3 is TGTGCCAGCAGTTGGGGACAGAACCAAGAGACCCAGTACTTC.

The CDR3 is CASSPPDRGHVGTEAFF. The CDR3 nucleotides read TGTGCCAGCTCACCACCGGACAGGGGGCATGTGGGCACTGAAGCTTTCTTT. The chain combines TRBV18 with TRBJ1-1; TRBD1 agrees at 11 bases. V trimming: 0 bases; J trimming: 4 bases; junction bases outside the gene matches: 7. CDR3 size: 17 residues. The germline gives CDR1 KGHSH, CDR2 LQKENI.

In this sample, this clone turned up a few times. This rearrangement joins TRBV25-1 to TRBJ2-5, with 11 bases lining up with TRBD1. J was trimmed by 2 bases and V by 2 bases; bases with no gene match: 1. This CDR3 contains 15 residues. The germline gives CDR1 MGHDK, CDR2 SYGVNS. CDR3 DNA sequence: TGTGCCAGCAGTGAAGGGACAGGGGGACAAGAGACCCAGTACTTC. As protein: CASSEGTGGQETQYF.